This section outlines one T cell receptor beta chain sequence together with its context. Sequencing used immunoSEQ multiplex PCR; TCRdb keeps in-frame clones, though not all of them. The sample holds around 370,000 clones, 90% seen once. The V gene's germline CDR1 is SGHKS and CDR2 YYEKEE (reference sequence). V lost 4 bases and J 2 bases, leaving 10 bases between the germline ends. The CDR3 is made up of 13 amino acids. The data originate from a study of blood T cell repertoires in COVID-19. This chain links TRBV5-5 with TRBJ2-7, with D tentatively TRBD1 (5 bases). The sequenced material came from peripheral blood. The TCR sequence derives from a man between 18 and 35 years old with active or convalescent COVID-19. The CDR3 region is CASSRTRPYEQYF. Here the CDR3 DNA reads TGTGCCAGCAGCCGGACAAGACCCTACGAGCAGTACTTC.